The T cell receptor (beta chain) under discussion was sequenced for a study of T-cell memory formation after mild COVID-19. Study background: TCR clusters showed largely donor specificity. Study-wide results and caveats: Within pre-infection memory, some responding clones were found, suggesting cross-reactive memory joined.

Constant-segment-primed 5'RACE gave TCR alpha and TCR beta cDNA libraries with sample barcodes and UMIs. TCRdb independently ran MiXCR on the 5' RACE reads; one entry per CDR3 protein. Among about 320,000 distinct CDR3 sequences listed, roughly an eighth were seen once. Regarding this clonotype: What it recognizes is unknown.

V shed 2 bases and J shed 3 bases, with 10 bases lying between them. The germline gives CDR1 SGHTA, CDR2 FQGNSA. The CDR3 extends over 14 amino acids. The V gene is TRBV7-2, the J gene TRBJ1-1; D is uncertain. This TCR was sampled from a man between 18 and 29 years old who had mild COVID-19 (a few samples of this study predate the infection). Cell type and time point are not known. Sequencing was performed on PBMCs or a T cell subset sorted from them (not recorded which). The DNA of the CDR3 is TGTGCCAGCAGCTTATACGGCGCCGACACTGAAGCTTTCTTT. Protein product: CASSLYGADTEAFF.